This passage covers 24 T cell receptor beta chains from one sample sequenced in a study of blood T cell repertoires in COVID-19. Some clones are missing from TCRdb's copy, which holds only in-frame ones; the method was immunoSEQ multiplex PCR. The sample records some 190,000 clones, 70% to 80% being singletons. Sequencing was done on a sample of PBMCs or T cells enriched from blood (not recorded which). The receptor source for this set is a man in his 60s who had been exposed to COVID-19.

This clone was observed a few times. V and J are TRBV6-6 and TRBJ1-5; the match to TRBD1 covers 10 bases. In germline, CDR1 is MNHNY, CDR2 SVGAGI (reference sequence). This CDR3 contains 17 residues. V shed 5 bases and J 4 bases; nucleotides not matched to a gene: 11. Here the CDR3 reads CASSPRRQGAGNQPQHF. CDR3 bases: TGTGCCAGCAGTCCACGTAGACAGGGGGCCGGGAATCAGCCCCAGCATTTT.

The chain uses TRBV6-1 and TRBJ2-7; D unresolved. This CDR3 region has 11 residues. Trimming removed 3 bases from V and 2 bases from J, with 2 bases in between. Germline CDR1 MNHNS, CDR2 SASEGT. The CDR3 region is CASSDTYEQYF. DNA for the CDR3: TGTGCCAGCAGTGACACCTACGAGCAGTACTTC.

The V gene is TRBV28, the J gene TRBJ1-1, with TRBD1 matching over 7 bases. The germline V gene encodes CDR1 MDHEN and CDR2 SYDVKM. The CDR3 contains 14 residues. V dropped 7 bases and J dropped 3; count of bases not matched to a gene: 8. The CDR3 sequence: CASNRDSLYTEAFF. The CDR3 DNA reads as TGTGCCAGCAATAGGGACAGCCTTTACACTGAAGCTTTCTTT.

V and J are TRBV6-2 or TRBV6-3 and TRBJ1-1, with 8 nucleotides matching TRBD1. Germline V gene lookup returns CDR1 MNHEY and CDR2 SVGEGT. CDR3 size: 13 residues. Unmatched junction bases numbered 0, after V lost 5 bases and J lost 1 base. CDR3: CASSDRGNTEAFF. The CDR3 DNA is TGTGCCAGCAGTGACAGGGGGAACACTGAAGCTTTCTTT.

As DNA, the CDR3 is TGTGCCTGGAGTGTACGGGGGGGTCTACGAAACACCATATATTTT. This gives the protein CAWSVRGGLRNTIYF. The genes are TRBV30 and TRBJ1-3, with D possibly being TRBD1 (5 bases). The CDR3 totals 15 residues. Per the germline V gene, CDR1 is GTSNPN and CDR2 is SVGIG (reference sequence). Trimming took off 0 bases at V and 5 bases at J, with 14 bases between the two ends.

This sequence joins TRBV5-4 and TRBJ1-3; D remains unclear. This CDR3 is 13 amino acids long. V was pared by 4 bases and J by 9 bases, with 14 bases between. CDR1 and CDR2 (germline): SGHNT, YYREEE (reference sequence). The CDR3 reads CASSTVGGGTIYF. The CDR3 DNA is TGTGCCAGCAGCACGGTTGGAGGCGGCACCATATATTTT.

The chain couples TRBV24-1 to TRBJ2-3; 8 nucleotides line up with TRBD1. The J segment lost 3 bases and the V segment lost 4 bases, leaving 5 bases of the junction unmatched. Germline-derived CDR1 and CDR2 are KGHDR and SFDVKD. The CDR3 length is 15 residues. The CDR3 reads CATSDNGQGTDTQYF. CDR3 DNA sequence: TGTGCCACCAGTGACAATGGACAGGGTACAGATACGCAGTATTTT.

This clone was observed a handful of times. The chain recombines TRBV6-5 with TRBJ1-6; D remains unclear. Trimming removed 2 bases from V and 6 bases from J, with 5 bases in between. The length of the CDR3 is 13 residues. Per germline, CDR1 MNHEY and CDR2 SVGAGI. The CDR3 here is CASSYQANSPLHF. In nucleotides, the CDR3 is TGTGCCAGCAGTTACCAGGCTAATTCACCCCTCCACTTT.

In DNA, the CDR3 is TGTGCCTGGGGACAGACAGCGACTAATGAAAAACTGTTTTTT. It is translated as CAWGQTATNEKLFF. The chain links TRBV30 to TRBJ1-4, with a tentative D call TRBD1 (6 bases). The germline V gene has CDR1 GTSNPN and CDR2 SVGIG (reference sequence). The CDR3 is 14 residues long. V was clipped by 5 bases and J by 2 bases, with 12 bases between them.

The chain employs TRBV5-1 and TRBJ2-2; D gene ambiguous. CDR1 and CDR2 from the germline V gene are SGHRS and YFSETQ. Trimming stripped 2 bases from V and 0 bases from J, with 11 bases between. The CDR3 consists of 16 residues. The CDR3 coding sequence is TGCGCCAGCAGCTTCAGCGATAGATCGAACACCGGGGAGCTGTTTTTT. It encodes CASSFSDRSNTGELFF.

The rearrangement links TRBV4-2 to TRBJ2-3; 8 nucleotides align to TRBD2. V lost 1 base and J lost 2; bases outside the gene matches: 8. There are 17 residues in the CDR3. Germline V gene data show CDR1 as LGHNA and CDR2 as YNFKEQ. This chain's CDR3 is CASSQVRTSGNTDTQYF. The CDR3 nucleotides read TGTGCCAGCAGCCAAGTACGAACTAGCGGAAACACAGATACGCAGTATTTT.

The chain uses TRBV7-2 and TRBJ2-1; 11 positions agree with TRBD2. V dropped 3 bases and J dropped 6; count of bases not matched to a gene: 4. Germline CDR1 SGHTA, CDR2 FQGNSA. The CDR3 is 15 amino acids. The CDR3 reads CASSFTGTSGNEQFF. In DNA, the CDR3 is TGTGCCAGCAGCTTCACCGGGACTAGCGGCAATGAGCAGTTCTTC.

The chain joins TRBV19 to TRBJ1-2; 10 positions agree with TRBD1. The germline V gene encodes CDR1 LNHDA and CDR2 SQIVND (reference sequence). V was clipped by 0 bases and J by 7 bases; unmatched bases: 14. The CDR3 contains 18 residues. For the CDR3, the DNA is TGTGCCAGTAGTATAGACGTGACAGGGGGCGCATTATATGGTGGCTACACCTTC. Translating gives CASSIDVTGGALYGGYTF.

The chain has TRBV27 and TRBJ1-4, with D maybe TRBD1 (5 bases). The CDR3 is made up of 16 amino acids. Germline CDR1 MNHEY, CDR2 SMNVEV (reference sequence). Between the trimmed V and J ends, which lost 2 bases and 3 bases, there was a span of 13 bases. CDR3 protein: CASSLRLGQANEKLFF. The CDR3 DNA reads TGTGCCAGCAGTTTAAGGTTGGGGCAAGCTAATGAAAAACTGTTTTTT.

This rearrangement joins TRBV4-3 to TRBJ1-4, with 10 nucleotides matching TRBD1. Germline CDR1 is LGHNA and CDR2 is YSLEER. The CDR3 contains 15 residues. Trimming took 0 bases from V and 8 from J; bases not matched to a gene: 3. The CDR3 DNA sequence: TGCGCCAGCAGCCAAGAGGGACAGGGGCACGAAAAACTGTTTTTT. The encoded protein is CASSQEGQGHEKLFF.

The chain combines TRBV5-8 with TRBJ2-5; no clear D gene. This CDR3 spans 13 amino acids. V lost 3 bases and J 1 base, leaving 7 bases between the germline ends. In germline, CDR1 is SGHTS, CDR2 YDEGEE. CDR3 residues: CASSSNFQETQYF. CDR3 DNA: TGTGCCAGCAGCTCAAATTTCCAAGAGACCCAGTACTTC. Variable domain in full (rest from reference TRBV5-8 and TRBJ2-5): EAGVTQSPTHLIKTRGQQATLRCSPISGHTSVYWYQQALGLGLQFLLWYDEGEERNRGNFPPRFSGRQFPNYSSELNVNALELEDSALYLCASSSNFQETQYFGPGTRLLVL.

This clone was counted between two and nine times. The chain employs TRBV19 and TRBJ2-7, with 7 bases lining up with TRBD1. The ends lost 6 bases at V and 12 bases at J; junction bases unmatched: 11. This CDR3 has 12 residues. Per germline, CDR1 LNHDA and CDR2 SQIVND (reference sequence). CDR3 sequence: CASSPGTAFMYF. CDR3 nucleotides: TGTGCCAGTAGCCCCGGGACAGCATTTATGTACTTC. Drawing the rest from reference TRBV19 and TRBJ2-7, the complete variable domain is DGGITQSPKYLFRKEGQNVTLSCEQNLNHDAMYWYRQDPGQGLRLIYYSQIVNDFQKGDIAEGYSVSREKKESFPLTVTSAQKNPTAFYLCASSPGTAFMYFGPGTRLTVT.

The rearrangement joins TRBV7-2 to TRBJ1-3, with D possibly TRBD1 on 5 matching bases. Germline V gives CDR1 SGHTA, CDR2 FQGNSA. V lost 1 base and J lost 8, with 9 bases in between. This CDR3 has 13 amino acids. CDR3 sequence (DNA): TGTGCCAGCAGCTTAGGGCAGGGCCACACCATATATTTT. Protein: CASSLGQGHTIYF.

The chain recombines TRBV5-1 with TRBJ2-7; a possible D gene is TRBD2 (7 bases). The V end lost 4 bases, the J end lost 3 bases, and 17 bases lay between the germline ends. Germline V gene data show CDR1 as SGHRS and CDR2 as YFSETQ. The length of the CDR3 is 15 residues. The CDR3 is CASSLTSGTYYEQYF. The CDR3 DNA is TGCGCCAGCAGCCTCACAAGCGGGACATACTACGAGCAGTACTTC.

This rearrangement joins TRBV6-5 to TRBJ2-2; no definite D call. The germline V gene has CDR1 MNHEY and CDR2 SVGAGI. Trimming removed 4 bases at V and 3 bases at J, with 12 bases between. The CDR3 totals 15 residues. CDR3 residues: CASSSLAAYTGELFF. Here the CDR3 DNA reads TGTGCCAGCAGTTCCCTGGCGGCCTACACCGGGGAGCTGTTTTTT.

This chain links TRBV9 with TRBJ2-3; D is undetermined. The CDR3 is made up of 17 amino acids. Germline CDR1 SGDLS, CDR2 YYNGEE. Trimming cost V 0 bases and J 0 bases, with 14 bases left between them. For the CDR3, the DNA is TGTGCCAGCAGCGTAGCTTTTGCGGCCTATAGCACAGATACGCAGTATTTT. As protein: CASSVAFAAYSTDTQYF. The variable domain in full, completed from reference TRBV9 and TRBJ2-3, reads DSGVTQTPKHLITATGQRVTLRCSPRSGDLSVYWYQQSLDQGLQFLIQYYNGEERAKGNILERFSAQQFPDLHSELNLSSLELGDSALYFCASSVAFAAYSTDTQYFGPGTRLTVL.

The V call is TRBV7-2, the J call TRBJ1-5; possibly TRBD1 for D (5 bases). The V gene's germline CDR1 is SGHTA and CDR2 FQGNSA. This CDR3 comprises 13 residues. V was clipped by 5 bases and J by 3 bases, with 8 bases between them. Written as DNA, the CDR3 is TGTGCCAGCAGCGCCAGGGTCAATCAGCCCCAGCATTTT. Protein sequence: CASSARVNQPQHF. Supplemented by reference TRBV7-2 and TRBJ1-5, the full variable domain reads GAGVSQSPSNKVTEKGKDVELRCDPISGHTALYWYRQSLGQGLEFLIYFQGNSAPDKSGLPSDRFSAERTGGSVSTLTIQRTQQEDSAVYLCASSARVNQPQHFGDGTRLSIL.

This clone was observed a single time. The V call is TRBV24-1, the J call TRBJ1-3, with a weak D call TRBD1 (5 bases). CDR3 length: 16 amino acids. CDR1 is KGHDR, CDR2 SFDVKD, per germline. V lost 9 bases and J lost 1, with 18 bases in between. The CDR3 here is CATQDPRGGSGNTIYF. The CDR3 DNA is TGTGCCACCCAAGATCCGCGGGGGGGATCTGGAAACACCATATATTTT.

V and J are TRBV6-5 and TRBJ1-3; D remains ambiguous. In germline, CDR1 is MNHEY, CDR2 SVGAGI. The CDR3 is made up of 11 amino acids. V was shortened by 9 bases and J by 4 bases, with 7 bases between the two germline ends. The CDR3 DNA reads as TGTGCCAGTTTTCCGGGAAACACCATATATTTT. This gives the protein CASFPGNTIYF.